What follows is one TCR beta chain and its context. The antigen remains undetermined. These data belong to a study of Ad26.COV2.S vaccination and SARS-CoV-2 variants. Across the whole study: Doses of Ad26.COV2.S were injected into muscle once or twice, 56 days apart. Study-level findings and limits: With respect to non-spike TCR breadth, vaccine and placebo recipients were similar. Reportedly, after vaccination the spike-specific CD8+ and CD4+ T cell responses displayed substantial breadth.

Indicated treatment: 19 received Ad26.COV2.S at low or high dose, single or two shots; a few received placebo; per-sample allocation not given. Each sample was drawn 63 days after the first injection (of vaccine or placebo). CDR1 LGHDT and CDR2 YNNKEL come from the germline V gene (reference sequence). Trimming pared 1 base from V and 7 bases from J, leaving 15 bases between. The CDR3 extends over 15 amino acids. Here immunoSEQ multiplex PCR was the method, and the copy in TCRdb shows in-frame clones only, minus some. The table records 350,000 to 400,000 clones, about 88% of them present only once. This specimen was peripheral blood, taken in a trial of Ad26.COV2.S vaccine versus placebo. The chain couples TRBV3-1 (or the pseudogene TRBV3-2) to TRBJ2-3; weak D call: TRBD2 (6 bases). The source of this sequence is a person aged 18-65 years who received the Ad26.COV2.S COVID-19 vaccine or a placebo. For the CDR3, the DNA is TGTGCCAGCAGCCAAGTAGTTCCTGGAGGGAATACGCAGTATTTT. It specifies CASSQVVPGGNTQYF.